The following is a T cell receptor (beta chain) sequence with its context. Its antigen is currently unknown. This record belongs to a study of Ad26.COV2.S vaccination and SARS-CoV-2 variants. Turning to the study itself: Donor got 5x10^10 or 1x10^11 viral particles of Ad26.COV2.S. Points from the study as a whole: It was found that vaccine and placebo recipients had similar non-spike TCR breadth. Placebo recipients showed lower spike-specific TCR breadth than vaccinees.

CDR3 length: 16 residues. CDR1 is SGHKS and CDR2 is YYEKEE in the germline V gene (reference sequence). The V segment lost 4 bases and the J segment 2 bases; nucleotides outside the gene matches: 5. This table comes from immunoSEQ multiplex PCR, and its TCRdb copy is limited to in-frame clones, with some not included. The table has around 300,000 clones, approximately 90% seen once. The treatment was: about 20 received Ad26.COV2.S at low or high dose, single or two shots; several received placebo; per-sample allocation not given. Repertoires come from day 63 after the first vaccine or placebo injection. Ad26 vector vaccine expressed Wuhan-strain SARS-CoV-2 spike.

The material sequenced was peripheral blood, taken in a trial of Ad26.COV2.S vaccine versus placebo. The receptor was derived from a person between 18 and 65 years old who received the Ad26.COV2.S COVID-19 vaccine or a placebo. This chain uses TRBV5-5 with TRBJ2-6, with TRBD1 matching over 8 bases. Written as DNA, the CDR3 is TGTGCCAGCAGCGCCTACAGGGGGACTGGGGCCAACGTCCTGACTTTC. Protein sequence: CASSAYRGTGANVLTF.